This TCR beta chain was captured in a study of PD-1 blockade in classical Hodgkin lymphoma. Findings and limits, study-wide: Patients excluded were those beginning nivolumab under 1 year after ASCT. Prior to therapy, complete responders displayed diversity much like that of newly diagnosed patients. There was a significant rise in CD4+ TCR diversity by C4D1, with no such rise for CD8+. Possible causes of repertoire differences, disease activity or prior therapy, remain undefined.

Assay used: immunoSEQ multiplex PCR; TCRdb lists only in-frame clones, some missing. Found here are around 96,000 clones, around four fifths of them singletons; the top ten hold 9.5% to 15%. CDR3 length: 17 amino acids. CDR1 ENHRY and CDR2 SYGVKD come from the germline V gene. J gave up 7 bases and V 5 bases, and 17 bases lay outside the gene matches. No patient escaped relapse after autologous stem cell transplantation, and brentuximab vedotin exposure varied. On this clone itself: What it binds is unknown.

The material sequenced was peripheral blood mononuclear cells (PBMCs), taken at baseline. V gene TRBV10-3 combines with J gene TRBJ2-3, with TRBD1 matching 8 bases. This sequence originates from a human donor with classical Hodgkin lymphoma. As DNA, the CDR3 is TGTGCCATCAGTCCAGAACACGGCAGGGGGCGTTCGAATACGCAGTATTTT. As protein: CAISPEHGRGRSNTQYF.